The present TCR beta chain was sequenced within a study of cytomegalovirus exposure and HLA in healthy donors (TCRdb year 2017). Looking at the study overall: An earlier analysis of several hundred of the donors reported approximately 270 Gb of sequence data and 117 million unique TCR beta sequences from some 180 million T cells. Donor age, sex, ethnicity and CMV serostatus were collected together with the repertoire data. High-throughput TCR immunosequencing, statistical association of individual TCRs with disease status, and machine learning were combined to predict cytomegalovirus infection status. The aim of the study was to test whether cataloging public T cell receptors could identify signatures of past pathogen exposure. In an earlier analysis of around 540 of the donors, high-throughput TCR beta sequencing was used to judge whether each TCR beta V gene segment behaved as functional or pseudogenic. About 300 gigabases of sequencing data and approximately 80 million unique TCR sequences were included in an early release covering roughly 600 HLA-typed donors. Class I and class II HLA loci were covered by the typing at four-digit resolution. Of the roughly 400 genotyped donors, about 80% fell in the genetic ancestry cluster associated with self-reported Caucasian donors. The later analysis used no new phenotypic data to find candidate immune exposures, relying instead on TCR beta sequences and their occurrence across donors. In a later analysis, previously published TCR beta repertoires from hundreds of donors were re-analyzed and high-resolution HLA genotyping was added so that TCR occurrence patterns could be studied. The study profiled the T cell repertoires of under 700 subjects by immunosequencing and related them to cytomegalovirus serostatus. All discovery cohort repertoires had been generated using a single sequencing platform. Along with the approximately 620-subject first cohort, a separate validation cohort of about 110 different subjects was used. Four or five DR-DQ haplotypes were handled as single units for association and clustering, since linkage in the cohort was strong. Among about 410 genotyped donors of the cohort, an average of around 250,000 unique TCR beta nucleotide sequences was sequenced per donor, of which about 20% were non-productive. Genome-wide SNP genotypes for about 65% of the roughly 670 donors were used in a later genetic analysis, which treated that subset as a discovery cohort. Typing coverage differed by locus: A, B, C, DRB1 and DQB1 were typed in roughly 620-630 donors, DQA1 in 522, DPA1 in approximately 600, and DPB1 in just under 480.

What the study reported, not specific to this receptor: A further reported finding was that TCR beta sequences accurately predicted the HLA-A and HLA-B alleles for most subjects in the first cohort. In a later analysis, HLA-associated TCR beta chains were found to be more clonally expanded and to have lower generation probabilities than equally common non-associated chains. In a later genetic analysis, fewer N-insertions in productive TCRs were reported among donors in an Asian-associated ancestry cluster than the 666-donor mean. Some IMGT-functional V segments, including TRBV6-2 and TRBV6-3, could not be told apart with the 87-base-pair reads, so those segments were excluded. In this cohort, only TCR beta chains were sequenced, and detectable features were limited by the absence of alpha or paired-chain data. In a later analysis, the rate of TCR association differed among HLA loci, with DRB1 alleles having the most associated TCRs and HLA-C alleles having the fewest. Across donors, most TCR sequences were observed very rarely, whereas some public TCRs were present in many individuals. A later analysis found that most CMV-associated TCR beta chains appeared HLA-restricted, with HLA associations seemingly driven largely by CMV exposure. Strong co-occurrence of HLA alleles, especially DR and DQ, made assigning TCR associations to individual alleles difficult. CMV serostatus was the only immune exposure information available for the cohort. A total of roughly 160 TCR beta chains were listed by the study as associated with cytomegalovirus. Cytomegalovirus status was reported to be diagnosed by the classifier with high specificity and sensitivity in both the original and validation cohorts. Sequencing depth was assumed to be roughly uniform across donors in the presence/absence analyses, though that assumption may not hold. Because HLA typing was missing for some donors at each locus, association tests included only the typed subset. It was suggested by the authors that the approach could potentially be generalized to other disease states and immunological phenotypes. Linkage disequilibrium might explain the correlated functional status among segregating V segments, but an unknown experimental factor could not be excluded. Specific HLA alleles were associated with 15,000 to 20,000 TCR beta sequences at a false discovery rate of 0.05 in a later analysis. In vitro tests confirmed that a few of the cytomegalovirus-associated TCR beta chains recognize cytomegalovirus antigens. Broadly in line with IMGT annotations, most TCR beta V segments showed up in productive rearrangements about 87% or about 30% of the time in an earlier analysis of 450 to 750 of the donors. Several of the top co-occurrence clusters appeared to be linked to parvovirus B19, influenza, CMV and Epstein-Barr virus, according to a later analysis. About 17 rarely observed V segments, including chromosome 9 orphons, were excluded from the earlier analysis of approximately 600 of the donors because counts were too low. A cluster of highly shared sequence variants was judged likely to be a technical artifact of the sequencing pipeline. In a later genetic analysis, a missense DCLRE1C variant was associated with V-gene and J-gene trimming of TCR beta chains, and the association was replicated in an independent cohort.

In its sample, this clone was seen a few times. Its antigen is currently not known. One base away there is no much larger clone; base qualities are not given. In total, over 600 healthy bone marrow donors made up the cohort. At the time of sampling, every cohort member was nominally healthy, though immune exposures that went unrecorded were likely present. The donor tested CMV seropositive and was one of the 289 seropositive cohort members. A peripheral blood sample was provided by each donor, and peripheral blood mononuclear cells were used for TCR beta sequencing. The Qiagen DNeasy Blood Extraction Kit was used to extract genomic DNA from the blood cell samples. Deletion took 1 base off V and 2 bases off J, with a span of 12 bases between the germline ends. Including the terminal cysteine and phenylalanine, the CDR3 comprises 16 residues. Just the 48-base CDR3 DNA is kept, in frame starting at base 1. As encoded in the germline V gene (reference sequence), CDR1 is SEHNR while CDR2 is FQNEAQ.

The library was produced with the immunoSEQ multiplex PCR assay. For the multiplex PCR, a mixture combining 60 forward primers for TCR Vbeta segments and 13 reverse primers for TCR Jbeta segments was used. Amplification of the CDR3 region of rearranged TCR beta genes was performed with a multiplex PCR assay on genomic DNA. On the Illumina HiSeq System, the amplified TCR beta libraries were sequenced as 87-base-pair reads. Concerning the study's data processing: A later analysis tallied tens of millions of unique TCR beta chains across the 666 repertoires, and some 10 million of those chains were shared by two or more donors. Raw reads were error-corrected and collapsed into unique sequences by a nearest-neighbor algorithm in which closely related sequences were merged to remove PCR and sequencing errors. CDR3 sequences were aligned to IMGT reference sequences to assign V, D and J gene segments. For a sequence to be retained, a match of at least six nucleotides to both a V gene segment and a J gene segment was required. A rearrangement was called productive if the CDR3 had no stop codons and remained in frame with V and J, and every other rearrangement was called non-productive. Following IMGT convention, CDR3 was defined as the stretch from the second conserved V-encoded cysteine up to the conserved J-encoded phenylalanine. The earlier analysis of approximately 590 of the donors excluded any sequence lacking an unambiguous match to a single V gene segment. In an earlier analysis of approximately 610 of the donors, V segments were called functional above 56.7% productive rearrangements and were called segregating when the between-donor standard deviation exceeded 5%. To diagnose cytomegalovirus status from the catalog of TCR beta chain sequences, a statistical classification framework was built. In a later analysis, TCR nucleotide sequences were compared against IMGT/GENE-DB human TR gene sequences so that V and J genes could be assigned. A later analysis assigned CDR3 sequences and most-parsimonious VDJ recombination scenarios with the TCRdist pipeline. In a later analysis, each TCR beta chain was defined by its CDR3 amino acid sequence together with its V-gene family, and reads lacking a unique V-gene family were excluded. In a later analysis, some 600 highly shared, low-generation-probability nucleotide sequences were removed to address suspected cross-contamination and a sequencing artifact. For each public chain, a later analysis derived a clonal expansion index from normalized ranks of inferred template counts within each repertoire. In a later analysis, generation probabilities were computed with a VDJ recombination model fitted to out-of-frame rearrangements, and the resulting probabilities were checked against IGoR. Hypergeometric tests were used in a later analysis to score TCR-TCR, TCR-HLA and TCR-CMV co-occurrence, with a repertoire-size bias correction applied to the TCR pairs. False discovery rates were estimated in a later analysis by permuting HLA or CMV assignments 20 times. A later analysis grouped co-occurring TCRs with DBSCAN, adding TCRdist sequence similarity when clustering within HLA-allele-positive subsets. For co-occurrence clustering, repertoires with fewer than 30,000 or more than 120,000 public chains were excluded, along with roughly five repertoires with anomalous nucleotide sharing. Not all clones reach the TCRdb copy of this immuneACCESS table, which keeps in-frame sequences only. Checked studies attribute under half of the gap to unresolved V genes and leave the rest unexplained. V and J calls plus clone size are reproduced from that table; the DNA served to infer D and trimming. The sample table lists roughly 160,000 clones, roughly 70% of them with a count of one. Under 7% of the sample goes to the ten largest clones.

Sequencing was carried out using PBMCs. This chain joins TRBV7-9 to TRBJ2-1; the D region possibly corresponds to TRBD2 (5 bases align). This receptor was identified in a woman aged 18-29 years in good health and CMV-seropositive. The DNA is as follows: TGTGCCAGCAGCTTAGATCGGGGTAAAACCTACAATGAGCAGTTCTTC. Its product reads: CASSLDRGKTYNEQFF.